The 28 T cell receptor beta chains below all came from one sample that was sequenced in a study of tumor-infiltrating lymphocytes in primary liver carcinoma. From unsorted bulk tissue weighing about 20-32 mg, DNA and RNA were co-extracted. Using a constant-region primer together with ProtoScript II reverse transcriptase, TCR beta cDNA was made from roughly 500 ng of total RNA. Library construction for TCR beta comprised three nested multiplex PCR rounds performed with slightly modified ARM-PCR. Rounds one and two of PCR, each of roughly 10 cycles, were primed with TRBV1-TRBV30 forward primers and a C-beta reverse primer. Each CDR3 protein is one row after TCRdb ran MiXCR on the multiplex PCR reads. The sample holds 20,000 to 25,000 distinct CDR3 sequences, roughly 79% seen once. Sequenced sample: liver tumor tissue from sampling region 1. Subset meaning: tumor region T1, superior pole. These receptor sequences come from a woman aged 30 to 39 with primary liver carcinoma and hepatitis B virus infection.

The chain joins TRBV7-3 to TRBJ2-1; 14 bases align to TRBD2. The CDR3 contains 18 residues. Unmatched junction bases numbered 13, after V lost 3 bases and J lost 9 bases. Germline V CDR1 and CDR2: SGHTA, FQGTGA. The CDR3 spells CASSLVGGTSGRASEQFF. CDR3 DNA sequence: TGTGCCAGCAGCTTGGTGGGAGGGACTAGCGGGAGAGCAAGTGAGCAGTTCTTC.

The chain is built from TRBV7-8 and TRBJ2-7, with D unresolved. Germline V CDR1 and CDR2: SGHVS, FQNEAQ. The V end lost 5 bases, the J end lost 6 bases, and 17 bases lay between the germline ends. The CDR3 covers 14 residues. In DNA form, the CDR3 reads TGTGCCAGCAGCGACCTCCTGTTGTCCCCCGAGCAGTACTTC. Translated, it gives CASSDLLLSPEQYF.

Of note for this clonotype: No conserved phenylalanine or tryptophan ends this CDR3, so it is likely a read error. The chain employs TRBV7-9 and TRBJ2-1; unclear D gene. Germline-derived CDR1 and CDR2 are SEHNR and FQNEAQ (reference sequence). V lost 5 bases, J lost 8 bases, and 13 bases lay in between. CDR3 length equals 13 residues. DNA for the CDR3: TGTGCCAGCAGCGCCAAAAGCTGGTATGAGCAGTTCATG. It translates to CASSAKSWYEQFM.

Ten or more counts support this clonotype. The chain combines TRBV4-3 with TRBJ2-3; the match to TRBD2 covers 9 bases. Trimming took 4 bases from V and 7 from J; bases not matched to a gene: 15. Germline V lookup: CDR1 LGHNA, CDR2 YSLEER. The CDR3 has 17 amino acids. The CDR3: CASSPRAGGRAGNTQYF. The CDR3 DNA sequence: TGCGCCAGCAGCCCCCGGGCGGGCGGGAGGGCGGGTAATACGCAGTATTTT.

With respect to this clonotype: In this CDR3 the conserved last residue, phenylalanine or tryptophan, is missing, so a read error is likely. V gene TRBV7-2 combines with J gene TRBJ1-1; D perhaps matches TRBD1 (5 bases). The CDR3 sequence is 14 residues long. Germline CDR1 and CDR2: SGHTA and FQGNSA. The CDR3 is CANSQGRANTEAFC. The CDR3 coding sequence is TGTGCCAACAGCCAGGGACGGGCGAACACTGAAGCTTTCTGT.

This clonotype was observed a handful of times. This may be a read error, as it is one base from a much larger clone. The rearrangement links TRBV24-1 to TRBJ2-1, with D possibly being TRBD1 (5 bases). This CDR3 comprises 13 residues. CDR1 and CDR2 from the germline V gene are KGHDR and SFDVKD. V gave up 8 bases and J gave up 1 base, with 8 bases separating them. This chain's CDR3 is CATMDTSYNEQFF. CDR3 DNA sequence: TGTGCCACCATGGACACTTCCTACAATGAGCAGTTCTTC.

Concerning this clonotype: Compared with germline, one end of the junction differs, possibly owing to a read error. The CDR3 region is CASSSIGTVNTEAIF. CDR3 sequence (DNA): TGTGCCAGCAGCTCAATCGGGACAGTGAACACTGAGGCTATCTTT. The J gene is TRBJ1-1, the V gene TRBV11-1, with 7 bases matching TRBD1. Germline V gene lookup returns CDR1 SGHAT and CDR2 FQDESV (reference sequence). The CDR3 totals 15 residues.

A note on this clonotype: One end of the junction is discordant with germline, which a read error may explain. The chain couples TRBV4-3 to TRBJ2-7; TRBD1 agrees at 8 bases. Germline V CDR1 and CDR2: LGHNA, YSLEER. This CDR3 is 15 amino acids long. The CDR3 sequence is CPSNQDRWTGREQYF. The CDR3 nucleotides read TGCCCCAGCAATCAAGATCGATGGACAGGGCGGGAGCAGTACTTC.

This clonotype has a single count. The CDR3 loop is CANSLGGAQETQYF. CDR3 DNA: TGTGCCAATAGCTTAGGGGGGGCTCAAGAGACCCAGTACTTC. The V and J genes are TRBV7-3 and TRBJ2-5; D might be TRBD2 (7 bases). The germline V gene encodes CDR1 SGHTA and CDR2 FQGTGA. Trimming stripped 10 bases from V and 2 bases from J, with 17 bases between. The CDR3 length is 14 residues.

Worth noting for this clonotype: A read error may produce the germline difference seen at one junction end. The V call is TRBV4-1, the J call TRBJ2-3; TRBD1 aligns across 8 bases. This CDR3 region has 20 residues. In germline, CDR1 is MGHRA, CDR2 YSYEKL. CDR3 loop: CASSPQQGGYILVGTDTQYF. Written as DNA, the CDR3 is TGCGCCAGCAGCCCGCAACAGGGGGGCTATATACTAGTGGGCACAGATACGCAATATTTT.

About this clonotype itself: A junction end diverges from the germline sequence, so it may reflect a read error. V and J are TRBV6-5 and TRBJ1-1; D unclear. Per the germline V gene, CDR1 is MNHEY and CDR2 is SVGAGI. CDR3 length: 11 amino acids. The CDR3 nucleotides read TGTACCAGCGGCTACGCAGATGTAGCTATCTTT. It specifies CTSGYADVAIF.

This clonotype was counted ten times or more. The chain uses TRBV2 and TRBJ2-1, with D unresolved. The CDR3 totals 10 residues. Germline V gene sequence: CDR1 SNHLY, CDR2 FYNNEI. V shed 8 bases and J shed 7 bases, with 6 bases lying between them. The CDR3 loop is CASGWNEQFF. As DNA, the CDR3 is TGTGCCAGCGGATGGAATGAGCAGTTCTTC.

V gene TRBV4-2 combines with J gene TRBJ2-3, with D tentatively TRBD2 (6 bases). Germline V gene data show CDR1 as LGHNA and CDR2 as YNFKEQ. This CDR3 is built from 15 residues. V was cut by 9 bases and J by 4 bases, with 20 bases left in between. CDR3 in amino acids: CARSPKAGIADTQYF. CDR3 DNA sequence: TGTGCCAGGAGTCCTAAGGCGGGAATCGCAGATACGCAGTATTTT.

The chain joins TRBV30 to TRBJ2-2; D is unresolved. Deletions cut 0 bases from V and 14 bases from J, with 13 bases between. CDR1 GTSNPN and CDR2 SVGIG come from the germline V gene (reference sequence). The CDR3 contains 12 residues. This chain's CDR3 is CAWSVLPGDLFF. The CDR3 nucleotides are TGTGCCTGGAGTGTACTTCCCGGAGATCTGTTTTTT.

This clonotype was detected only a few times. This sequence may be a read error, since a much larger clone differs from it by one base. The genes are TRBV6-2 or TRBV6-3 and TRBJ2-5, with 8 positions matching TRBD2. CDR3 length equals 14 residues. The junction had 15 bases not matched to a gene; V was cut back by 7 bases and J by 11 bases. Germline CDR1 is MNHEY and CDR2 is SVGEGT. The CDR3 nucleotides are TGTGCCAGCAATCGTGGGACTAGAATCGAGGCACAGTACTTC. It codes for CASNRGTRIEAQYF.

The chain has TRBV4-3 and TRBJ2-7, with D tentatively TRBD1 or TRBD2 (6 bases each). V lost 1 base to trimming and J lost 3 bases, with 22 bases between them. The CDR3 covers 18 residues. The germline V gene has CDR1 LGHNA and CDR2 YSLEER. Here the CDR3 reads CASSQAVMGGHTSYEQYF. CDR3 nucleotides: TGCGCCAGCAGCCAAGCTGTGATGGGGGGCCACACTAGCTACGAGCAGTACTTC.

Notes on this clonotype: One end of the junction fails to match germline, which may point to a read error. The rearrangement uses TRBV6-5 and TRBJ2-2; D possibly corresponds to TRBD2 (6 bases). The V gene's germline CDR1 is MNHEY and CDR2 SVGAGI. The CDR3 sequence is 14 residues long. This CDR3 is CASSLGGADGVLFF. CDR3 coding DNA: TGTGCCAGCAGCCTCGGAGGGGCGGACGGGGTGCTGTTTTTT.

Details on this clonotype: Its ends do not fully match the called genes, so a read error is possible. The CDR3 sequence is CASSYRDSGSYEQYF. CDR3 sequence (DNA): TGTGCCAGCAGTTACAGGGACAGCGGCTCCTACGAGCAGTACTTT. The chain couples TRBV6-5 to TRBJ2-7; 7 bases match TRBD1. The CDR3 has 15 residues. CDR1 is MNHEY, CDR2 SVGAGI, per germline.

The chain combines TRBV6-5 with TRBJ2-1, with 9 bases identical to TRBD1. The trim removed 8 bases at V and 4 bases at J, leaving 6 bases unmatched. The germline V gene has CDR1 MNHEY and CDR2 SVGAGI. There are 14 residues in the CDR3. CDR3 in DNA: TGTGCCAGCGCCCGCGGGACAGGGTACAATGAGCAGTTCTTC. This codes for CASARGTGYNEQFF.

The gene calls are TRBV6-1 and TRBJ1-6; D call uncertain. CDR3 length: 14 amino acids. CDR1 and CDR2 from the germline V gene are MNHNS and SASEGT. V lost 1 base to trimming and J lost 14 bases, with 15 bases between them. The CDR3 region has the DNA TGTGCCAGCAGTGAAGAAGGGTTCGGAGGGACCCTCCACTTT. Translating gives CASSEEGFGGTLHF.

Only a few counts were recorded for this clonotype. The junction departs from the called germline gene at one end, perhaps through a read error. The gene calls are TRBV6-6 and TRBJ2-3; tentatively, D is TRBD2 (6 bases). CDR3 length: 17 residues. Germline V CDR1 and CDR2: MNHNY, SVGAGI (reference sequence). The CDR3, as DNA: TGTGTCAGCAGTTCCACCTTAGACCGGGGAGGCCATATAGGACAGTATTTT. Protein product: CVSSSTLDRGGHIGQYF.

The chain is built from TRBV5-1 and TRBJ2-3, with 7 bases identical to TRBD2. The CDR3 loop spans 16 amino acids. The junction had 11 bases not matched to a gene; V was cut back by 4 bases and J by 3 bases. CDR1 and CDR2 from the germline V gene are SGHRS and YFSETQ. CDR3 in amino acids: CASSRGVDYTTDTQYF. The CDR3 coding sequence is TGCGCCAGCAGCCGGGGGGTGGACTACACAACAGATACGCAGTATTTT.

Remarks on this clonotype: At one boundary the junction diverges from the germline segment, which might be a read error. The V gene is TRBV4-1, the J gene TRBJ2-3, with 9 nucleotides matching TRBD1. There are 16 residues in the CDR3. Germline lookup yields CDR1 MGHRA and CDR2 YSYEKL. This CDR3 reads CASSVSGQGFSDTLYF. DNA for the CDR3: TGCGCCAGCAGCGTGTCGGGACAGGGTTTCTCAGATACGCTGTACTTT.

A remark on this clonotype: A much more abundant neighbour one base away suggests this may be a read error. The chain combines TRBV28 with TRBJ1-3, with 8 bases identical to TRBD1. This CDR3 is 14 amino acids long. Losses at the gene ends were 3 bases for V and 8 bases for J; bases not matched to a gene: 6. The germline gives CDR1 MDHEN, CDR2 SYDVKM. CDR3: CASSFQGAGDTIYF. CDR3 bases: TGTGCCAGCAGTTTTCAGGGGGCGGGAGACACCATATATTTT.

As concerns this clonotype: The conserved phenylalanine or tryptophan normally closing the CDR3 is absent here, so this likely arose from a read error. The chain combines TRBV5-8 with TRBJ2-1, with D unresolved. Germline values: CDR1 SGHTS, CDR2 YDEGEE. V gave up 3 bases and J gave up 8 bases, with 12 bases separating them. The CDR3 totals 13 residues. The chain's CDR3 is CASSSRPTYEQFL. The CDR3 DNA reads as TGTGCCAGCAGCTCCCGACCAACCTATGAGCAGTTCTTA.

This clonotype appeared once. This is likely a read error, given that the CDR3 carries no conserved phenylalanine or tryptophan at its end. This sequence joins TRBV4-1 and TRBJ2-1, with 12 bases lining up with TRBD2. CDR1 and CDR2 (germline): MGHRA, YSYEKL. Losses at the gene ends were 6 bases for V and 6 bases for J; bases not matched to a gene: 9. The CDR3 sequence is 16 residues long. CDR3 sequence: CASSQVTSGRRNEQFS. DNA of the CDR3: TGCGCCAGCAGTCAGGTCACTAGCGGGAGGCGCAATGAGCAGTTCTCC.

This clonotype was detected only once. The J gene is TRBJ2-7, the V gene TRBV6-1; maybe TRBD1 (6 bases). CDR1 MNHNS and CDR2 SASEGT come from the germline V gene. CDR3 length: 14 residues. Deletions cut 7 bases from V and 6 bases from J, with 19 bases between. The CDR3 is CASNNLGGVCEQYF. The CDR3 DNA follows: TGTGCCAGCAATAACCTAGGGGGAGTGTGCGAGCAGTACTTC.

V usage is TRBV28 and J usage is TRBJ2-1, with 13 positions matching TRBD2. There are 16 residues in the CDR3. V was pared by 4 bases and J by 5 bases, with 5 bases of the junction left unmatched. Germline CDR1 is MDHEN and CDR2 is SYDVKM. This CDR3 reads CASSWTSGRSNNEQFF. The CDR3 DNA is TGTGCCAGCAGTTGGACTAGCGGGAGATCCAACAATGAGCAGTTCTTC.